Below, 7 T cell receptor beta chains from the same sample are listed, as sequenced in a study of CD8 T cells in Susac syndrome. Random hexamers were used to reverse transcribe an amount of roughly 0.45 to 1 ug RNA. TCRdb re-called the immunoSEQ multiplex PCR reads with MiXCR, one entry per CDR3 protein. The sample comprises around 150,000 distinct CDR3 sequences, around 95% of which are singletons, and over 0.11% rests with the top ten. Sequenced sample: CD4+ T cells from PBMCs. These receptors came from a human donor in good health.

The CDR3 bases are TGTGCCAGCAAGCCCCCAGGGACCCTACAAGAGACCCAGTACTTC. It translates to CASKPPGTLQETQYF. J is TRBJ2-5 and V is TRBV6-2 or TRBV6-3, with D perhaps TRBD1 or TRBD2 (5 bases each). The V gene lost 7 bases and the J gene lost 2 bases, with 17 bases spanning the gap. This CDR3 region has 15 residues. CDR1 is MNHEY, CDR2 SVGEGT, per germline.

CDR3 sequence: CASSPTGDEQFF. The DNA of the CDR3 is TGTGCCAGCAGTCCGACAGGCGATGAGCAGTTCTTC. The gene calls are TRBV6-1 and TRBJ2-1, with a possible D match to TRBD1 (6 bases). Germline V gene lookup returns CDR1 MNHNS and CDR2 SASEGT. V lost 5 bases and J lost 8, with 10 bases in between. This CDR3 has 12 residues.

This clonotype occurred once. The J gene is TRBJ2-2, the V gene TRBV3-1, with D hard to call. This CDR3 is 14 amino acids long. Per the germline V gene, CDR1 is LGHDT and CDR2 is YNNKEL (reference sequence). The V and J ends lost 5 bases and 8 bases respectively, with 15 bases between them. The CDR3 here is CASSIDFQAGELFF. The CDR3 nucleotides are TGTGCCAGCAGCATCGACTTCCAGGCGGGGGAGCTGTTTTTT.

The rearrangement joins TRBV7-9 to TRBJ1-5, with D perhaps matching TRBD1 (5 bases). V dropped 1 base and J dropped 0 bases, with 10 bases sitting between them. CDR3 length: 16 residues. CDR1 is SEHNR and CDR2 is FQNEAQ in the germline V gene (reference sequence). The CDR3 sequence is CASSLGGAYSNQPQHF. CDR3 nucleotide sequence: TGTGCCAGCAGCTTAGGAGGGGCCTATAGCAATCAGCCCCAGCATTTT.

The V call is TRBV20-1, the J call TRBJ1-2; the D gene is possibly TRBD1 (5 bases). Germline V lookup: CDR1 DFQATT, CDR2 SNEGSKA (reference sequence). The length of the CDR3 is 14 residues. V was shortened by 3 bases and J by 8 bases, with 19 bases between the two germline ends. DNA of the CDR3: TGCAGTGCTAGTTCGAGTGGCAGGGTTGGCGGCTACACCTTC. It specifies CSASSSGRVGGYTF.

The chain combines TRBV2 with TRBJ1-1, with 8 nucleotides matching TRBD1. This CDR3 has 12 residues. Germline lookup yields CDR1 SNHLY and CDR2 FYNNEI. Trimming cost V 5 bases and J 7 bases; bases outside gene matches: 3. In DNA form, the CDR3 reads TGTGCCAGCAGTCTTGACAGGGGTGAAGCTTTCTTT. Its translation: CASSLDRGEAFF.

The chain joins TRBV12-3 or TRBV12-4 to TRBJ1-5, with TRBD1 matching over 9 bases. There are 16 residues in the CDR3. V dropped 6 bases and J dropped 6; count of bases not matched to a gene: 12. CDR3 in amino acids: CASSEPGQGRGQPQHF. CDR3 coding DNA: TGTGCCAGCAGCGAGCCGGGACAGGGAAGGGGTCAGCCCCAGCATTTT.